This TCR beta chain was captured by sequencing in a study of human T cells and chemical hapten exposure. Across the study: Skin of the upper inner arm, approximately 2 cm by approximately 2 cm, received 2% DPC for sensitization. DPC 0.01% went on the upper back by patch test, with reading at 6 days.

MiXCR, applied by TCRdb to the RACE reads, yields one record per CDR3 protein. Of some 340,000 distinct CDR3 sequences in the sample, around 6.9% were seen once. Sample time point: patch test 1, 2 weeks after DPC sensitization. Regarding treatment: therapeutic diphenylcyclopropenone sensitization with weekly scalp DPC. This clonotype was counted ten times or more. One junction end disagrees with the germline gene, perhaps due to a read error. The source is a woman between 18 and 30 years old with alopecia areata. Some clones in this sample may be carry-over from other donors' samples. The sample was whole blood, taken in connection with sensitization to the hapten diphenylcyclopropenone (DPC).

The CDR3 sequence: CASNEQGVLETQYF. The CDR3 nucleotides are TGTGCCAGCAATGAACAGGGGGTTTTAGAGACCCAGTACTTC. The chain recombines TRBV2 with TRBJ2-5; 8 nucleotides line up with TRBD1. The CDR3 has 14 amino acids. Germline CDR1 SNHLY, CDR2 FYNNEI.